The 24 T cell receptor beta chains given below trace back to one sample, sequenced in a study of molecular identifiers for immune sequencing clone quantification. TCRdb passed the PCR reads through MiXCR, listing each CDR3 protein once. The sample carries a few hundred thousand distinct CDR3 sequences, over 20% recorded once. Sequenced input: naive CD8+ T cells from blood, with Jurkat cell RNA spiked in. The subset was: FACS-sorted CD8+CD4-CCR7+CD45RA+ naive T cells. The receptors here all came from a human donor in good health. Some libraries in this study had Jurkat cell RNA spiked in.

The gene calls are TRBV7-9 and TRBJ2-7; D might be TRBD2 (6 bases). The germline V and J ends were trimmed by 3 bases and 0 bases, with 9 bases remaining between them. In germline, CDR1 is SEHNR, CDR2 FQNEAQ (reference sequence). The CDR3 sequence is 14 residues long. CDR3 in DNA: TGTGCCAGCAGCTTTTCACTAGCCTCCTACGAGCAGTACTTC. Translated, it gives CASSFSLASYEQYF.

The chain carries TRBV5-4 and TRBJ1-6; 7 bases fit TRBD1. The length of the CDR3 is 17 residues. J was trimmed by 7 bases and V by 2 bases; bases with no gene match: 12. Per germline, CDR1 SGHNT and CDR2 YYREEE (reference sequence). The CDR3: CASSFWSGARGNSPLHF. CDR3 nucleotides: TGTGCCAGCAGCTTTTGGAGCGGGGCCAGGGGGAATTCACCCCTCCACTTT.

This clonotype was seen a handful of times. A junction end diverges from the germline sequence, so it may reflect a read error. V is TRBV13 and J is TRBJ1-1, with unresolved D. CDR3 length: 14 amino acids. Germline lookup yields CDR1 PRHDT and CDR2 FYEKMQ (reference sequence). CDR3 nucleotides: TGTGCCGGCAGCGCCTCAGTTTTAAACACTGAAGCTTTCTTT. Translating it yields CAGSASVLNTEAFF.

The CDR3 bases are TGTGCCAGTAGTACCACAGTCGGTACCGAGCAGTACTTC. Residues: CASSTTVGTEQYF. This chain uses TRBV19 with TRBJ2-7; the D is unclear. The length of the CDR3 is 13 residues. V dropped 4 bases and J dropped 6 bases, with 13 bases sitting between them. Germline assignment: CDR1 LNHDA and CDR2 SQIVND (reference sequence).

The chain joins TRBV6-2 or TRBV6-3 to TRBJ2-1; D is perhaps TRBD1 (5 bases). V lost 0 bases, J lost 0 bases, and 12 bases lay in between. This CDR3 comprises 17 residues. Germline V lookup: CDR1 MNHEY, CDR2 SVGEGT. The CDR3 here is CASSYSTEFSSYNEQFF. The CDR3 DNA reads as TGTGCCAGCAGTTACTCGACAGAATTCAGCTCCTACAATGAGCAGTTCTTC.

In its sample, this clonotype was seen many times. The DNA of the CDR3 is TGTGCCAGCAGCGCCAGAACCGGGACGGCCAAAGAGACCCAGTACTTC. As protein: CASSARTGTAKETQYF. This chain uses TRBV9 with TRBJ2-5; TRBD1 or TRBD2 may be the D gene (5 bases each). Trimming took 3 bases from V and 3 from J, leaving 18 bases between them. The CDR3 covers 16 residues. Germline CDR1 reads SGDLS; CDR2 reads YYNGEE.

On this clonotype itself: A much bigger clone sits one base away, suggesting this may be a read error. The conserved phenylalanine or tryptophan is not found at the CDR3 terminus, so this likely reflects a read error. CDR3 DNA sequence: TGTGCCAGCAGCGACGGGATCCGAATAGAGGGCACTGAAGCTTTCTAT. Translating it yields CASSDGIRIEGTEAFY. The chain uses TRBV7-9 and TRBJ1-1; D is ambiguous. The CDR3 is 16 residues long. V lost 5 bases and J lost 4, with 20 bases in between. From germline, CDR1 is SEHNR and CDR2 FQNEAQ (reference sequence).

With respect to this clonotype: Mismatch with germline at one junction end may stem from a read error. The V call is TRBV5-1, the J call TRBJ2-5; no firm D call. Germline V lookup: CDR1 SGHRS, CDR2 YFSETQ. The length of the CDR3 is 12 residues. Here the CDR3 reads CASSLYQETQCF. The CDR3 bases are TGCGCCAGCAGCTTGTACCAAGAGACCCAGTGCTTC.

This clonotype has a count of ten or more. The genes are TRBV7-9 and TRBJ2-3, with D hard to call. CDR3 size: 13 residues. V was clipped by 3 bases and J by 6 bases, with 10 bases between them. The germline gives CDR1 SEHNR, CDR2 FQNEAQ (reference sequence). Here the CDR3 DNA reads TGTGCCAGCAGCTTTGCTAGATCGGATACGCAGTATTTT. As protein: CASSFARSDTQYF.

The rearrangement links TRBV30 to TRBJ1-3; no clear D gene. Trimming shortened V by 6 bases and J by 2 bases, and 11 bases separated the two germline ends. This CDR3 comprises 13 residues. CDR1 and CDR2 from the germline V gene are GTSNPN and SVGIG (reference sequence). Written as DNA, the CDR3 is TGTGCCTGCGCGGAAAACACTGGAAACACCATATATTTT. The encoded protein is CACAENTGNTIYF.

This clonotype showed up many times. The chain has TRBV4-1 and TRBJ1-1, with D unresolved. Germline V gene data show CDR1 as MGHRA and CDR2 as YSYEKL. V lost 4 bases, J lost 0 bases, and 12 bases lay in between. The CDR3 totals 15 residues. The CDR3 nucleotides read TGCGCCAGCAGCCGAATCAGTAACCTGAACACTGAAGCTTTCTTT. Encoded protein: CASSRISNLNTEAFF.

Written as DNA, the CDR3 is TGTGCCAGCGCTGGACCTACGGATGGGAACATTCAGTACTTC. This sequence encodes CASAGPTDGNIQYF. The rearrangement links TRBV18 to TRBJ2-4; D is unclear. The CDR3 runs 14 residues. Germline loops: CDR1 KGHSH, CDR2 LQKENI. V was pared by 8 bases and J by 7 bases, with 18 bases between.

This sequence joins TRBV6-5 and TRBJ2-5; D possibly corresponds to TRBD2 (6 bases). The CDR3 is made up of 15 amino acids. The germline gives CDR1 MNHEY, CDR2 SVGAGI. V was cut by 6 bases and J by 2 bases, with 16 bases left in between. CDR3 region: CASSLALGGQETQYF. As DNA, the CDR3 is TGTGCCAGCAGCCTGGCCCTTGGGGGGCAAGAGACCCAGTACTTC.

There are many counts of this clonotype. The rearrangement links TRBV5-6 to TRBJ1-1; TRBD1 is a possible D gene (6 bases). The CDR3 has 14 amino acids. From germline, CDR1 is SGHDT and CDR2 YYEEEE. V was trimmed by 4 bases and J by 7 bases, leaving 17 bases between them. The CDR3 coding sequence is TGTGCCAGCAGCCCGCACTCACAGGGAATTGAAGCTTTCTTT. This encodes CASSPHSQGIEAFF.

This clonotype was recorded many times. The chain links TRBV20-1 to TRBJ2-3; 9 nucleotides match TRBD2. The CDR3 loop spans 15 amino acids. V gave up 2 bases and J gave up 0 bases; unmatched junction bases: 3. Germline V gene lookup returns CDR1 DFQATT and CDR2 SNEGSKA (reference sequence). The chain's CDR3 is CSARLAGESTDTQYF. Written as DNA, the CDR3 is TGCAGTGCTAGATTAGCGGGAGAGAGCACAGATACGCAGTATTTT.

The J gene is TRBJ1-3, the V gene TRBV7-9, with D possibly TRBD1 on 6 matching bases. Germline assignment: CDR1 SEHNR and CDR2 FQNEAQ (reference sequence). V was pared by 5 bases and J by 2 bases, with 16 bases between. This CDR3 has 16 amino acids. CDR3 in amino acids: CASSNSRGEAGNTIYF. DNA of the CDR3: TGTGCCAGCAGCAACTCCAGGGGAGAGGCTGGAAACACCATATATTTT.

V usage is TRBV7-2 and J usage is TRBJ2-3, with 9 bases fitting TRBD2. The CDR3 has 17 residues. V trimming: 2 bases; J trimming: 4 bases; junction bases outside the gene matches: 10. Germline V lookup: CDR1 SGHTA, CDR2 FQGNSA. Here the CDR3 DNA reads TGTGCCAGCAGCTTATTGGCGGGAGGGCCGATAGCAGATACGCAGTATTTT. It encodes CASSLLAGGPIADTQYF.

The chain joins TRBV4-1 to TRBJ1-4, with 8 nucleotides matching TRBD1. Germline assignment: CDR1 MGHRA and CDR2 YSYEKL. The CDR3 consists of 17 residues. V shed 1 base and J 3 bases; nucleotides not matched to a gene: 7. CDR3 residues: CASSQGTGLNANEKLFF. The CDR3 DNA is TGCGCCAGCAGCCAAGGGACAGGGTTAAACGCTAATGAAAAACTGTTTTTT.

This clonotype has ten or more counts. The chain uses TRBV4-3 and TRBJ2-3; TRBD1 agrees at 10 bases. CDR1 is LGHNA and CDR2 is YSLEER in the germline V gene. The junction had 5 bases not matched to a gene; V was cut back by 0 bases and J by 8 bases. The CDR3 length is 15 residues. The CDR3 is CASSQDRQGAGTQYF. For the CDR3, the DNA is TGCGCCAGCAGCCAAGATAGACAGGGGGCTGGTACGCAGTATTTT.

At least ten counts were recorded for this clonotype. The CDR3 spells CASGRVGSDTQYF. The CDR3 nucleotides are TGTGCCAGCGGTCGCGTCGGGTCAGATACGCAGTATTTT. V gene TRBV28 combines with J gene TRBJ2-3; unclear D gene. Deletions cut 8 bases from V and 4 bases from J, with 13 bases between. The germline V gene encodes CDR1 MDHEN and CDR2 SYDVKM. This CDR3 is built from 13 residues.

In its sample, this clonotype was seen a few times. The CDR3 here is CAWSVHQGGYRGYTF. CDR3 coding DNA: TGTGCCTGGAGTGTACACCAGGGAGGTTATAGGGGCTACACCTTC. J is TRBJ1-2 and V is TRBV30, with a tentative D call TRBD1 (5 bases). This CDR3 region has 15 residues. V was trimmed by 0 bases and J by 8 bases, leaving 19 bases between them. Germline loops: CDR1 GTSNPN, CDR2 SVGIG (reference sequence).

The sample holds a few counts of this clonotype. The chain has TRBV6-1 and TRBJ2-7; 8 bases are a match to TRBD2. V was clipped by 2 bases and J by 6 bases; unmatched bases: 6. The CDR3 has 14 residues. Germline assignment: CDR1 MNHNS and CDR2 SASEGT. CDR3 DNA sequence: TGTGCCAGCAGTGAATTGCGGGAGGCGGCCGAGCAGTACTTC. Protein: CASSELREAAEQYF.

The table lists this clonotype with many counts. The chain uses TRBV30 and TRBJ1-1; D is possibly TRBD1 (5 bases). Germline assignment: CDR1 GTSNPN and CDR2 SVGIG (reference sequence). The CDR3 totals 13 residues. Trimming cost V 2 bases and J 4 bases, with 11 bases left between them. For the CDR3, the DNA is TGTGCCTGGAGTACAGTGGGGGGCACTGAAGCTTTCTTT. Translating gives CAWSTVGGTEAFF.

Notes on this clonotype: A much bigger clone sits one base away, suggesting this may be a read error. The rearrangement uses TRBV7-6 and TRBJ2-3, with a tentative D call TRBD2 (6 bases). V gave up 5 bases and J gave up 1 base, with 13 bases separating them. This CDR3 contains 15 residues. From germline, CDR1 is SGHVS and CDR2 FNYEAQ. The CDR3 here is CASSRLWGGTDTQYF. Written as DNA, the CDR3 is TGTGCCAGCAGCCGACTATGGGGGGGCACAGATACGCAGTATTTT.